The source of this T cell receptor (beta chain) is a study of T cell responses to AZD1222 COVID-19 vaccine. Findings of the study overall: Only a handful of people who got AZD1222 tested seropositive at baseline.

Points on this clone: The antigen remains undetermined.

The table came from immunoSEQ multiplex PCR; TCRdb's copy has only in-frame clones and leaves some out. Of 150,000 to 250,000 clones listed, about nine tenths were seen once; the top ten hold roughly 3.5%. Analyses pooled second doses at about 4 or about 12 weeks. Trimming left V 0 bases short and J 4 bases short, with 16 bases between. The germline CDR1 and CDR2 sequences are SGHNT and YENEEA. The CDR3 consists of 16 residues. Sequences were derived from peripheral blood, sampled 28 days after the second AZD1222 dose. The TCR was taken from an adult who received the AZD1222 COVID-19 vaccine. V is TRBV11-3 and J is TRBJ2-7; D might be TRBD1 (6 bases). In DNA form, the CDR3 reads TGTGCCAGCAGCTTAGATAGGTGGGGGCATCAGTACGAGCAGTACTTC. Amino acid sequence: CASSLDRWGHQYEQYF.